These T cell receptor beta chains were read from a single sample in a study of beta chain features in type 1 diabetes. Here immunoSEQ multiplex PCR was the method, and the copy in TCRdb shows in-frame clones only, minus some. The sample holds 900,000 or so clones; 17% are singletons and the top ten take 0.02% to 0.025%. The specimen was naive CD4+ T cells from blood. The source is a woman between 18 and 29 years old in good health. The CDR3 runs from the conserved cysteine through the conserved F or W. Each record gives: J gene, D gene, clone size, V gene, CDR3 DNA, CDR3 protein. D genes are given only for firm matches. Size is stated for part of the rows, as once, few or many counts, or as a class when the clone is expanded.

TRBJ1-4 TRBD1 - TRBV7-9 TGTGCCAGCAGTCCTAACAGGGGGACCAATGAAAAACTGTTTTTT CASSPNRGTNEKLFF
TRBJ2-5 - - TRBV4-1 TGCGCCAGCAGCCAAGTGTACGGGCAAGAGACCCAGTACTTC CASSQVYGQETQYF
TRBJ2-7 - - TRBV6-1 TGTGCCAGCAGTGAACATACTTCAGGACAAGAGTACGAGCAGTACTTC CASSEHTSGQEYEQYF
TRBJ2-3 - few TRBV7-2 TGTGCCAGCAGCTTAGGAACTAGCACAGATACGCAGTATTTT CASSLGTSTDTQYF
TRBJ2-7 TRBD2 - TRBV28 TGTGCCACTAGCGGATCCCACTACGAGCAGTACTTC CATSGSHYEQYF
TRBJ1-2 - few TRBV7-2 TGTGCCAGCAGCCCCCTAGGAGGGGGAAATGGCTACACCTTC CASSPLGGGNGYTF
TRBJ2-7 - - TRBV7-2 TGTGCCAGCAGCCCGCCAAGCTCCTACGAGCAGTACTTC CASSPPSSYEQYF
TRBJ1-2 - few TRBV20-1 TGCAGTGCTGACAACTATGGCTACACCTTC CSADNYGYTF
TRBJ1-1 - - TRBV18 TGTGCCAGCTCACCGCTTGAGAACACTGAAGCTTTCTTT CASSPLENTEAFF
TRBJ1-1 - - TRBV6-1 TGTGCCAGCAGTGAAAGGATTTGGGCTAACACTGAAGCTTTCTTT CASSERIWANTEAFF
TRBJ2-7 - few TRBV7-2 TGTGCCAGCAGCCCGCAGGGGATTAGCTACGAGCAGTACTTC CASSPQGISYEQYF
TRBJ2-1 TRBD2 few TRBV5-6 TGTGCCAGCAGCTTGGCTTCTAGCGGGAGTATCGACAATGAGCAGTTCTTC CASSLASSGSIDNEQFF
TRBJ2-5 TRBD2 few TRBV5-4 TGTGCCAGCAGCAGAGCGGGAGGGCAAGAGACCCAGTACTTC CASSRAGGQETQYF
TRBJ2-7 - few TRBV28 TGTGCCAGCAGTTTGCCACAGCTTAACTACGAGCAGTACTTC CASSLPQLNYEQYF
TRBJ2-1 - few TRBV27 TGTGCCAGCAGGAAGGGGGGGGGACTGGTCGGGAACCATGAGCAGTTCTTC CASRKGGGLVGNHEQFF
TRBJ2-5 TRBD2 - TRBV7-9 TGTGCCAGCAGCCCGGGGCGGGCTAGCGGGAGGGGACAAGAGACCCAGTACTTC CASSPGRASGRGQETQYF
TRBJ2-1 - - TRBV23-1 TGCGCCAGCAGTCGCGTGGGGCCCCGTTCGGGATACAATGAGCAGTTCTTC CASSRVGPRSGYNEQFF
TRBJ2-1 - - TRBV7-3 TGTGCCAGCAGCTTAAGGGTTGCGGGACGGGATGAGCAGTTCTTC CASSLRVAGRDEQFF
TRBJ2-2 - few TRBV7-2 TGTGCCAGCAGCTTAGTGGGAGGTGCCGGGGAGCTGTTTTTT CASSLVGGAGELFF
TRBJ2-2 - few TRBV9 TGTGCCAGCAGCGTAGTTCAAGGATCGGGCACCGGGGAGCTGTTTTTT CASSVVQGSGTGELFF
TRBJ1-1 - few TRBV7-8 TGTGCCAGCAGCATAGACAGGTGGAACACTGAAGCTTTCTTT CASSIDRWNTEAFF